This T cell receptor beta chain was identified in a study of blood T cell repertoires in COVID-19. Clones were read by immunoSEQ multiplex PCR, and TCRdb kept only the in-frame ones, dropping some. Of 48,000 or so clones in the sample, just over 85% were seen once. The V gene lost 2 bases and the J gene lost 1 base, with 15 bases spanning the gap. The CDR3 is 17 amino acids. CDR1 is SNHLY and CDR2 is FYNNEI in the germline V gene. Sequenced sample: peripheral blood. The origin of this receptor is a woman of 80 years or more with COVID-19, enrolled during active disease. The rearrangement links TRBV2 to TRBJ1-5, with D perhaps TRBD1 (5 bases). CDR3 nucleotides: TGTGCCAGCAGTGAAACCAGGTCCGCAGGGAGCAATCAGCCCCAGCATTTT. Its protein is CASSETRSAGSNQPQHF.